Below are 9 T cell receptor beta chains sequenced from a single sample in a study of T cells after yellow fever vaccination. TCRdb used MiXCR to reprocess the 5' RACE reads, holding one entry per CDR3 protein. The sample lists 300,000 to 400,000 distinct CDR3 sequences, 8.5% to 10% occurring once. Sequences were derived from PBMCs, sampled on the day of the first yellow fever vaccination. These receptors all stem from a man younger than 35 who received the YFV17D yellow fever vaccine.

This clonotype was counted between two and nine times. The V gene is TRBV6-1, the J gene TRBJ1-3; the D is unclear. The CDR3 is made up of 15 amino acids. V lost 2 bases and J lost 4, with 12 bases in between. Germline loops: CDR1 MNHNS, CDR2 SASEGT. The CDR3 DNA sequence: TGTGCCAGCAGTGAACGGGGTAGGAGCGGAAACACCATATATTTT. Protein product: CASSERGRSGNTIYF.

This clonotype was counted only a few times. The chain links TRBV20-1 to TRBJ2-1, with TRBD1 identical over 10 bases. Trimming removed 3 bases from V and 9 bases from J; junction bases left unmatched: 5. The CDR3 is 13 residues long. CDR1 and CDR2 (germline): DFQATT, SNEGSKA (reference sequence). The DNA of the CDR3 is TGCAGTGCTAGGGGGACAGGGGCGGGTGAGCAGTTCTTC. Its protein product is CSARGTGAGEQFF.

V gene TRBV6-5 combines with J gene TRBJ2-4, with D tentatively TRBD2 (6 bases). The germline V and J ends were trimmed by 6 bases and 1 base, with 16 bases remaining between them. The CDR3 contains 16 residues. The V gene's germline CDR1 is MNHEY and CDR2 SVGAGI. The CDR3 coding sequence is TGTGCCAGCAGCTACGACGGGACTGTGGCCAAAAACATTCAGTACTTC. Translated: CASSYDGTVAKNIQYF.

The gene calls are TRBV5-1 and TRBJ2-7, with 9 bases aligning to TRBD1. Germline V CDR1 and CDR2: SGHRS, YFSETQ. The CDR3 extends over 14 amino acids. The junction had 4 bases not matched to a gene; V was cut back by 4 bases and J by 2 bases. The CDR3 DNA reads as TGCGCCAGCAGCATCGGGACAGGGACCTACGAGCAGTACGTC. It encodes CASSIGTGTYEQYV.

This clonotype was found many times. The rearrangement uses TRBV20-1 and TRBJ2-3; D is undetermined. Trimming took 2 bases from V and 2 from J, leaving 8 bases between them. There are 13 residues in the CDR3. CDR1 and CDR2 (germline): DFQATT, SNEGSKA (reference sequence). CDR3 bases: TGCAGTGCTAGACTAGAATTCACAGATACGCAGTATTTT. Translated, it gives CSARLEFTDTQYF.

This clonotype was seen repeatedly, ten times or more. The chain joins TRBV4-2 to TRBJ2-5, with D hard to call. Germline-derived CDR1 and CDR2 are LGHNA and YNFKEQ. The CDR3 spans 11 residues. V shed 10 bases and J shed 4 bases, with 10 bases lying between them. The CDR3 DNA reads as TGTGCCACCTCCAAAGGAGAGACCCAGTACTTC. Translated: CATSKGETQYF.

The chain couples TRBV7-9 to TRBJ1-5; no firm D call. Germline V CDR1 and CDR2: SEHNR, FQNEAQ (reference sequence). This CDR3 spans 12 amino acids. Trimming removed 8 bases at V and 5 bases at J, with 10 bases between. CDR3 in amino acids: CASAAMDQPQHF. The CDR3 nucleotides are TGTGCCAGCGCTGCGATGGATCAGCCCCAGCATTTT.

This clonotype was seen many times. The chain employs TRBV5-1 and TRBJ2-7; D may be TRBD1 or TRBD2 (6 bases each). The CDR3 totals 14 residues. In germline, CDR1 is SGHRS, CDR2 YFSETQ. Trimming pared 3 bases from V and 5 bases from J, leaving 15 bases between. The CDR3 protein is CASSWGVTGNEQYF. In DNA form, the CDR3 reads TGCGCCAGCAGCTGGGGGGTGACAGGTAACGAGCAGTACTTC. Filled out from reference TRBV5-1 and TRBJ2-7, the complete variable domain reads KAGVTQTPRYLIKTRGQQVTLSCSPISGHRSVSWYQQTPGQGLQFLFEYFSETQRNKGNFPGRFSGRQFSNSRSEMNVSTLELGDSALYLCASSWGVTGNEQYFGPGTRLTVT.

This clonotype was recorded at least ten times. The rearrangement links TRBV21-1 to TRBJ2-1; whether TRBD2, the table's D call, matches the DNA was not checked. TRBV21-1 is listed as a pseudogene. The length of the CDR3 is 21 residues. The CDR3, as DNA: TGTGCCAGCAGCAAAGAACCTAGCGGGACGGAGCCCATCAGCTCCTACAATGAGCAGTTCTTC. Amino acids: CASSKEPSGTEPISSYNEQFF.